This T cell receptor (beta chain) was obtained from a study of breast tumors, draining lymph nodes, adjacent tissues. Breast cancer patients provided tissue from their axillary draining lymph nodes. TCRdb re-analysed the multiplex PCR reads in MiXCR, keeping a single row per CDR3 protein. The sample lists approximately 200,000 distinct CDR3 sequences; approximately 31% were seen once. This CDR3 spans 14 amino acids. Germline CDR1 is LNHDA and CDR2 is SQIVND (reference sequence). Losses at the gene ends were 6 bases for V and 5 bases for J; bases not matched to a gene: 4. In its sample, this clonotype was seen many times. Antigen unknown. Overall study results and limits: Data fit most tumor T cells coming from lymph node, expanding in tumor. Compared with lymph nodes, tumors were less diverse; compared with nontumor tissue, more. Compared with basal-like, luminal-like tumors shared significantly more repertoire with nontumor tissue.

The sequence came from a female donor with breast cancer. Some clones in this sample may be carry-over from other donors' samples. Sequences were obtained from axillary lymph node tissue. The chain has TRBV19 and TRBJ2-1, with 10 bases fitting TRBD2. CDR3 residues: CASRSGRDNNEQFF. As DNA, the CDR3 is TGTGCCAGTAGAAGCGGGAGGGATAACAATGAGCAGTTCTTC.